This T cell receptor beta chain stems from a study of T cell changes during pregnancy in multiple sclerosis. Profiling relied on immunoSEQ multiplex PCR, and the TCRdb table lists in-frame clones only, not all of them. The sample lists more than 30,000 clones; approximately 93% were seen once. This CDR3 region has 12 residues. V was trimmed by 5 bases and J by 6 bases, leaving 10 bases between them. Germline values: CDR1 SQVTM, CDR2 ANQGSEA. The material was CD8+ T cells from peripheral blood mononuclear cells, obtained in the third trimester of pregnancy. The receptor comes from a female donor with multiple sclerosis, enrolled in a pregnancy study. The chain carries TRBV29-1 and TRBJ2-2; D gene unclear. CDR3 loop: CSVREVSGELFF. CDR3 bases: TGCAGCGTTCGAGAAGTATCCGGGGAGCTGTTTTTT.